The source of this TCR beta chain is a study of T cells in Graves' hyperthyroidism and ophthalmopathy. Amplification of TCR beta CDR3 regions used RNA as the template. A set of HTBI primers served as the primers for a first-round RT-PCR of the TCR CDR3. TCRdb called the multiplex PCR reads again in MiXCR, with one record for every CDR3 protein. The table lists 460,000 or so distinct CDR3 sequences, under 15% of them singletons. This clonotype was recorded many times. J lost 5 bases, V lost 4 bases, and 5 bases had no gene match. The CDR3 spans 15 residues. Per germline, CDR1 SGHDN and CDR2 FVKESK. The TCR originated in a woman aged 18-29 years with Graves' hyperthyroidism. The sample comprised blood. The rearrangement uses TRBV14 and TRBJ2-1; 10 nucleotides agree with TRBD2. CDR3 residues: CASSRRLAGNNEQFF. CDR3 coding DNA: TGTGCCAGCAGCCGCCGACTAGCGGGTAACAATGAGCAGTTCTTC.